The rows below give T cell receptor beta chains drawn from one sample of a study of STAT5B mutations in CD4+ large granular lymphocyte leukemia. TCRdb's table, derived via immunoSEQ multiplex PCR, lists solely in-frame clones and lacks some. Of 25,000 to 35,000 clones in the sample, around 81% were seen once. Sequencing was done on a sample of CD4+ T cells from blood buffy coats. The receptors originated from a human donor in good health. Both conserved end residues are part of each CDR3.

TRBV18	TRBJ1-5	CASSPPARDENQPQHF
TRBV10-2	TRBJ2-7	CASSFAASSYEQYF
TRBV5-6	TRBJ2-5	CASSRGEGQETQYF
TRBV7-2	TRBJ2-1	CASSLDGSSYNEQFF
TRBV27	TRBJ2-7	CASSERAIAYEQYF
TRBV5-5	TRBJ2-5	CASSLGLAGGSGLETQYF
TRBV5-1	TRBJ2-1	CASSNSGSFDEQFF
TRBV9	TRBJ2-3	CASRYTEVDRDLTDTQYF
TRBV28	TRBJ1-1	CASSPGQGTEAFF
TRBV27	TRBJ2-2	CASSSPTGRTGELFF
TRBV4-3	TRBJ2-1	CASSREPRTSSYNEQFF
TRBV7-6	TRBJ1-1	CASSLEKGRNTEAFF
TRBV5-4	TRBJ1-5	CASSLDRQPQHF
TRBV7-2	TRBJ1-2	CASSFGGVYGYTF
TRBV7-2	TRBJ2-2	CASSRLGENTGELFF
TRBV7-9	TRBJ2-7	CASSLGGTGATEQYF
TRBV6-6	TRBJ2-1	CASSYSKAWSGNEQFF
TRBV19	TRBJ2-7	CASSIRETGIHEQYF
TRBV6-6	TRBJ1-1	CASSSNTGNTEAFF
TRBV18	TRBJ2-2	CASAGQYNTGELFF
TRBV7-2	TRBJ2-5	CASSYGTEYQETQYF
TRBV6-1	TRBJ1-3	CASSELQGAIFGNTIYF
TRBV9	TRBJ2-7	CAGRDRGPEQYF
TRBV10-3	TRBJ1-4	CAISSRDRGSEKLFF
TRBV28	TRBJ2-1	CASSLVGQDPFF
TRBV19	TRBJ2-5	CASSIGGQETQYF
TRBV27	TRBJ2-5	CASSFIGQTQYF
TRBV28	TRBJ1-4	CASSPFGTADEKLFF
TRBV6-6	TRBJ1-4	CASSAQGGKLFF
TRBV18	TRBJ2-7	CASSPDGPYEQYF
TRBV28	TRBJ2-7	CASNSKGQGSGEQYF
TRBV7-2	TRBJ2-5	CASSLGLSGETQYF
TRBV2	-	CASSGAPEGGYYEQYF